This TCR beta chain emerged from a study of T cell clonality in common variable immunodeficiency (dated by TCRdb to between 2015 and 2017). This clone was seen a handful of times. Its antigen target is currently unknown. The read ends 3 residues before the CDR3 terminus; that terminus is restored from the germline J gene. CDR1 and CDR2 were assigned from the germline V gene (reference sequence) as LNHDA and SQIVND. The CDR3 sequence holds 13 residues, the cysteine and phenylalanine included. The 30 bases shown cover part of the CDR3, and their frame starts at base 1. From V the trimming removes 9 bases and from J it removes 5 bases, while the gene matches leave 8 bases of the junction unaccounted for. For sequencing input, CVID and control samples contributed equivalent amounts of genomic DNA. For every sample, a 60 bp segment covering the rearranged TCRbeta CDR3 region was amplified and then sequenced. The immunoSEQ assay, a bias-corrected multiplex PCR combined with high-throughput sequencing, was used for TCRbeta amplification. Regarding the original processing steps: Each unique nucleotide sequence was treated as a clone and annotated with V, D and J genes, copy number and frequency. Sequences were labeled productive if in frame, and non-productive if out of frame or containing stop codons. Clonality was calculated from Shannon's entropy as previously described. Mean CDR3 Kyte-Doolittle hydropathy was derived from the predicted amino acid sequences of productive clones. Using the R hclust function, scaled V gene usage was clustered hierarchically with Manhattan distance and complete linkage. Clone sharing by CDR3 amino acid sequence was assessed by resampling 12 repertoires per group over 100 rounds. The repertoires were searched for 65 to 80 published EBV-specific and some 250 published CMV-specific TCRbeta sequences. After two CVID samples that produced fewer than 10,000 sequences were dropped from the analysis, 45 or so CVID repertoires remained. TCRdb retrieved this table from immuneACCESS and kept in-frame rearrangements only. Not all clones are present; in checked studies, unresolved V genes account for under half, and no reason is known for the remainder. The V and J calls and clone size were taken over from that table, and D and trimming were inferred from the DNA. This sample was tabulated with roughly 30,000 clones, among which there are no singletons. The ten biggest clones cover under 5% of the sample.

Results and caveats for the whole study, not just this receptor: Differences among patients in the CVID cohort limited the correlations between repertoire features and clinical complications. Although equal DNA input was used, an average of roughly 85,000 unique sequences per sample was obtained for controls, compared with about 31,547 for CVID samples. Increased TCRbeta clonality was found in CVID subjects compared with healthy controls (t-test p = 0.018), with the increase being most characteristic of about a third of subjects. CVID TCRbeta sequences were reported to have fewer deletions and N-nucleotide insertions and to lack highly modified clones with 13 or more V deletions. It was noted by the authors that sequencing of the repertoires of T cell subpopulations would be needed to clarify the cause of the increased clonality in CVID. Fewer TCRbeta clones were shared among CVID subjects than among healthy controls (p < 0.0001).

Predominantly Caucasian heritage was noted among both the CVID patients and the healthy controls. Heparinized peripheral whole blood samples of roughly 5 to 8 ml were obtained from each donor. Genomic DNA from adults with common variable immune deficiency (CVID) and from healthy adult controls was used for sequencing of TCRbeta CDR3 repertoires. There were 22 healthy adult volunteers in the control group (around twelve female and roughly ten male), ranging in age from roughly 23 to 70 years, with a mean age of roughly 35. Diluted blood was density-centrifuged over Hypaque 1077 or Ficoll-Paque to isolate peripheral blood mononuclear cells. Unsorted mononuclear cells served as the source of genomic DNA, which was extracted either by Qiagen column purification or by a centrifugation-based method.

The chain uses TRBV19 and TRBJ1-1, with TRBD1 matching 8 junction bases. The TCR originated in a person aged 18 to 75 in good health. Material for sequencing was peripheral blood mononuclear cells. The part of the CDR3 DNA that was read is TGTGCCAGAACTACAGGGGGGAGGACTGAA. Its protein reads: CARTTGGRTE. The complete CDR3 reads CARTTGGRTEAFF.